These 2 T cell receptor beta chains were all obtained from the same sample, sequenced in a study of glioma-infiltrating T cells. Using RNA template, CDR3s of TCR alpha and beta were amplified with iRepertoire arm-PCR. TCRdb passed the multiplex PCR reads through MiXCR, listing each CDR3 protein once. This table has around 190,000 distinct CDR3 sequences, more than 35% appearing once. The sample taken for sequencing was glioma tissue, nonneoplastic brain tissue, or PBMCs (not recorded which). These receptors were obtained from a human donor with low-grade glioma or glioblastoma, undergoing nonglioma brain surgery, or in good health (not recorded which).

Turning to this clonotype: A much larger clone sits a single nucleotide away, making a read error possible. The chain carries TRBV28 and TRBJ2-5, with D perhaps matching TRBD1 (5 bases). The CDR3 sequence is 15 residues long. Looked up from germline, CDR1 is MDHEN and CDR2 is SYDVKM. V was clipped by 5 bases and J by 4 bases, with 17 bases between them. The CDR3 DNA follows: TGTGCCAGCAGTCCCGGGCAGGGTATGACAGAGACCCAGTACTTC. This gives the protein CASSPGQGMTETQYF.

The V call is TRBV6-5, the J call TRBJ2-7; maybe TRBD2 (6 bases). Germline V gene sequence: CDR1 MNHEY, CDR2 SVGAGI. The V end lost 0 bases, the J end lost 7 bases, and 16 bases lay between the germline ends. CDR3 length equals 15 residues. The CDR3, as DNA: TGTGCCAGCAGTTACTCGAGTGGGGAGGCGGGAGAGCAGTACTTC. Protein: CASSYSSGEAGEQYF.